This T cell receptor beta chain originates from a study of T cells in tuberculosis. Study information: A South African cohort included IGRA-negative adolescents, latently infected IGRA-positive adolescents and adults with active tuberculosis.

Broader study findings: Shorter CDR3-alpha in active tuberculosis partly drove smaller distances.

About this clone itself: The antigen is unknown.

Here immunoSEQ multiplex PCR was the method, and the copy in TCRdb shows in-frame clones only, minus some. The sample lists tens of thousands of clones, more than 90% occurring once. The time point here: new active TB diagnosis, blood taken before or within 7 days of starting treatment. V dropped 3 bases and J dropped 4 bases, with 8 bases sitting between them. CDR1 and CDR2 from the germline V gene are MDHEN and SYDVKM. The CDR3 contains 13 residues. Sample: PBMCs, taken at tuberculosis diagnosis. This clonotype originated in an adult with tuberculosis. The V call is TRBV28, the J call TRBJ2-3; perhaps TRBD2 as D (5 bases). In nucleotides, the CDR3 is TGTGCCAGCAGTTTCCGGGGAGCAGATACGCAGTATTTT. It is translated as CASSFRGADTQYF.